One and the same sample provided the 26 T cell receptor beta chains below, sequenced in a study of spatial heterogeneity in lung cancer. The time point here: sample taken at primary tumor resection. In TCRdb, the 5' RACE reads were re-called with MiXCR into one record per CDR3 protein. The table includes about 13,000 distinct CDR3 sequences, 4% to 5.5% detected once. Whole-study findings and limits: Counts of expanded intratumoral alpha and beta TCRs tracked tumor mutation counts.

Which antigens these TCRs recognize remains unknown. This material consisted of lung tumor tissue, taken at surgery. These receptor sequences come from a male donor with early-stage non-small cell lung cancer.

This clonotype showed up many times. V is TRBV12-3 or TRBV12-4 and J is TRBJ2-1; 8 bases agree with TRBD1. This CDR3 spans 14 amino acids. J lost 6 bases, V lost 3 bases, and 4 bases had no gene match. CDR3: CASSFVQGANEQFF. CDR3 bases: TGTGCCAGCAGTTTCGTCCAGGGGGCCAATGAGCAGTTCTTC.

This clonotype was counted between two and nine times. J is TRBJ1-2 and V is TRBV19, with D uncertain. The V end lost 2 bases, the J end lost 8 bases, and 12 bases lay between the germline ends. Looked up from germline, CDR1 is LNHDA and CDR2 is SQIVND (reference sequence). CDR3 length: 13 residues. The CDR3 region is CASSIRRARGYTF. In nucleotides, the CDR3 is TGTGCCAGTAGTATAAGGAGGGCTCGCGGCTACACCTTC.

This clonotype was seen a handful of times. The CDR3 reads CASGARTTENTEAFF. The CDR3 bases are TGTGCCAGCGGCGCCAGAACCACAGAGAACACTGAAGCTTTCTTT. The chain employs TRBV7-9 and TRBJ1-1; D is undetermined. In germline, CDR1 is SEHNR, CDR2 FQNEAQ (reference sequence). The CDR3 consists of 15 residues. The germline V and J ends were trimmed by 8 bases and 1 base, with 17 bases remaining between them.

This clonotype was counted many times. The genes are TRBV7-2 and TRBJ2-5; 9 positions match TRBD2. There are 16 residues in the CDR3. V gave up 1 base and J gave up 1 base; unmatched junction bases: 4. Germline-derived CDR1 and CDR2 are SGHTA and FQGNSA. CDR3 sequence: CASSLGGSGGQETQYF. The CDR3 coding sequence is TGTGCCAGCAGCTTAGGGGGTAGCGGGGGCCAAGAGACCCAGTACTTC.

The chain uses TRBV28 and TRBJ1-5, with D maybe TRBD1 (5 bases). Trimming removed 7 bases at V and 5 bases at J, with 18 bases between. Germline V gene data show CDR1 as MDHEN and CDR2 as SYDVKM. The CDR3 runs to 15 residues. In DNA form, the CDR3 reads TGTGCCAGCAATCCTGGGGGTTCTCTAGATCAGCCCCAGCATTTT. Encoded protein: CASNPGGSLDQPQHF.

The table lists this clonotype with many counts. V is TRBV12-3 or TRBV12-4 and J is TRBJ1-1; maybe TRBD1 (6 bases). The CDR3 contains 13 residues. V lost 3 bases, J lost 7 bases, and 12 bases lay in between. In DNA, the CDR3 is TGTGCCAGCAGTTTTACCAGGGGCGATGAAGCTTTCTTT. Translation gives CASSFTRGDEAFF.

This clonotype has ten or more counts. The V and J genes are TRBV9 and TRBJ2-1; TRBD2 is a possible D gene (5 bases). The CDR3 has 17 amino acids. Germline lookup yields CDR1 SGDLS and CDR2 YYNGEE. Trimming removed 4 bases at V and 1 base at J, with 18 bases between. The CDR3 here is CASSFFGDTTSYNEQFF. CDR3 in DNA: TGTGCCAGCAGCTTTTTCGGGGATACTACGTCCTACAATGAGCAGTTCTTC. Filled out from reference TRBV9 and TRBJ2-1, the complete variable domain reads DSGVTQTPKHLITATGQRVTLRCSPRSGDLSVYWYQQSLDQGLQFLIQYYNGEERAKGNILERFSAQQFPDLHSELNLSSLELGDSALYFCASSFFGDTTSYNEQFFGPGTRLTVL.

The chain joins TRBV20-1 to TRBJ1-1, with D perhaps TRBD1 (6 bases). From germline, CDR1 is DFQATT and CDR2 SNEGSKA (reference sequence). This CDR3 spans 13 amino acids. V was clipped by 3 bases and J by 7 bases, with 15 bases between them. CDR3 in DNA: TGCAGTGCTAGGGTTCACAGGGTCAGTGAAGCTTTCTTT. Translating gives CSARVHRVSEAFF.

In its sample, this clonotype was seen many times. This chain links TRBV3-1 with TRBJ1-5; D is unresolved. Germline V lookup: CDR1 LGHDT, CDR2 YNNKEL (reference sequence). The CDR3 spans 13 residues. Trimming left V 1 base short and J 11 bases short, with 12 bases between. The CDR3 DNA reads TGTGCCAGCAGCCAAGGAAAAGGGAGAGCCCAGCATTTT. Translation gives CASSQGKGRAQHF.

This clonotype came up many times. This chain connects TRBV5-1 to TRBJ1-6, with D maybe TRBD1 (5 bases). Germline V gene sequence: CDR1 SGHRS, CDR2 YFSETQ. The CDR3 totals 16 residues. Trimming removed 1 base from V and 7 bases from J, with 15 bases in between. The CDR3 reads CASSLYSGHRNSPLHF. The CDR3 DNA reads TGCGCCAGCAGCTTGTATAGTGGACATAGGAATTCACCCCTCCACTTT.

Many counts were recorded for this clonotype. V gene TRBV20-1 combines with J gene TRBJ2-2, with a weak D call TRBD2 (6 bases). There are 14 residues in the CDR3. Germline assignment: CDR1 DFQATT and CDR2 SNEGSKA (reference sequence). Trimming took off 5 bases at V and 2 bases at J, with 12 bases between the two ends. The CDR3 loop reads CSAPGLQNTGELFF. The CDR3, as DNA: TGCAGTGCTCCGGGACTCCAAAACACCGGGGAGCTGTTTTTT.

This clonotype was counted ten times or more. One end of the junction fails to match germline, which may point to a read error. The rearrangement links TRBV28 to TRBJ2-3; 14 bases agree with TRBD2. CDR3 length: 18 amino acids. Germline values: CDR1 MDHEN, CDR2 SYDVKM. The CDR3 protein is CASRLSPGTSGGQDTQYF. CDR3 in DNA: TGTGCCAGCAGATTATCCCCGGGGACTAGCGGGGGTCAAGATACGCAGTATTTT.

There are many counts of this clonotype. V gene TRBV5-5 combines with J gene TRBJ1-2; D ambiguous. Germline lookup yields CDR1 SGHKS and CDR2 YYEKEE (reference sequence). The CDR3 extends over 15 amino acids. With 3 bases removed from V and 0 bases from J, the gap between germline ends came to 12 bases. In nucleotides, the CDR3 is TGTGCCAGCAGCTCCTTCAGCTCAACTAACTATGGCTACACCTTC. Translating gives CASSSFSSTNYGYTF.

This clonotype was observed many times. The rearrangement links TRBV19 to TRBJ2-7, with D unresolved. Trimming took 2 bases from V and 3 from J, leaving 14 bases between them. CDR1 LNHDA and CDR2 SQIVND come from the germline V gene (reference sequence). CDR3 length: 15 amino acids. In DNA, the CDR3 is TGTGCCAGTAGTATAACGTCCGTCGGGCTCTACGAGCAGTACTTC. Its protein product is CASSITSVGLYEQYF.

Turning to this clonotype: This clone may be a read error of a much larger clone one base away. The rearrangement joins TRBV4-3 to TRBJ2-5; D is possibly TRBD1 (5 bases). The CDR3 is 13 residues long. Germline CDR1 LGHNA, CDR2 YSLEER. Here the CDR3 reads CASSLSTEETQHF. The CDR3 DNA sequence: TGCGCCAGCAGCCTTTCGACAGAAGAGACCCAGCACTTC.

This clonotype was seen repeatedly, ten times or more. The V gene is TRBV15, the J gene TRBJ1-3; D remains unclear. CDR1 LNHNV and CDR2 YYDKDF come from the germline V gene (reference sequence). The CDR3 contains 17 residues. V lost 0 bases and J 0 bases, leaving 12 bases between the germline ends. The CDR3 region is CATSRDPTASSGNTIYF. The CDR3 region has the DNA TGTGCCACCAGCAGAGATCCCACAGCCTCCTCTGGAAACACCATATATTTT. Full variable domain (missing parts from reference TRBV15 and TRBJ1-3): DAMVIQNPRYQVTQFGKPVTLSCSQTLNHNVMYWYQQKSSQAPKLLFHYYDKDFNNEADTPDNFQSRRPNTSFCFLDIRSPGLGDTAMYLCATSRDPTASSGNTIYFGEGSWLTVV.

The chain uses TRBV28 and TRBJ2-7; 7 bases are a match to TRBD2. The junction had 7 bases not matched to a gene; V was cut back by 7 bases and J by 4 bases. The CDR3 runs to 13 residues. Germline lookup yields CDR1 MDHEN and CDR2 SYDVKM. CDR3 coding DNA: TGTGCCAGCACCTCCCCCGGGGGGTACGAGCAGTACTTC. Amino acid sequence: CASTSPGGYEQYF.

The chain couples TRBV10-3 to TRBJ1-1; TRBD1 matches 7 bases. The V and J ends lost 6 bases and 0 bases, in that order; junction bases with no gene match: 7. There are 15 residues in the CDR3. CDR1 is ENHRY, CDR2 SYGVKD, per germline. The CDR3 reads CAIRRTGTVNTEAFF. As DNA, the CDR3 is TGTGCCATCAGGAGGACAGGCACGGTGAACACTGAAGCTTTCTTT.

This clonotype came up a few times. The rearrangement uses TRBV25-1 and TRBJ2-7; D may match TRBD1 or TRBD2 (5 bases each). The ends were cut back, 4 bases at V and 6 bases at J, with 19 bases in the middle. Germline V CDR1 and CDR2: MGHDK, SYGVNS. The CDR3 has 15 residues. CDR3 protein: CASSGTGRNRVEQYF. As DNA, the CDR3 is TGTGCCAGCAGTGGGACGGGACGAAATAGGGTCGAGCAGTACTTC.

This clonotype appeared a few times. The CDR3 DNA reads TGTGCCAGCAGCTTGGATCCGGACGCTAATGAAAAACTGTTTTTT. Its protein is CASSLDPDANEKLFF. This chain connects TRBV5-4 to TRBJ1-4; the D is unclear. Germline V gives CDR1 SGHNT, CDR2 YYREEE (reference sequence). V was cut by 0 bases and J by 3 bases, with 9 bases left in between. This CDR3 has 15 amino acids. Combining the CDR3 with reference TRBV5-4 and TRBJ1-4 gives the whole variable domain ETGVTQSPTHLIKTRGQQVTLRCSSQSGHNTVSWYQQALGQGPQFIFQYYREEENGRGNFPPRFSGLQFPNYSSELNVNALELDDSALYLCASSLDPDANEKLFFGSGTQLSVL.

The chain's CDR3 is CASSEMGEGGYTF. Here the CDR3 DNA reads TGTGCCAGCAGTGAAATGGGGGAGGGAGGCTACACCTTC. The chain recombines TRBV2 with TRBJ1-2, with D possibly TRBD1 on 5 matching bases. CDR1 and CDR2 from the germline V gene are SNHLY and FYNNEI. The V and J ends lost 2 bases and 8 bases respectively, with 12 bases between them. The CDR3 consists of 13 residues.

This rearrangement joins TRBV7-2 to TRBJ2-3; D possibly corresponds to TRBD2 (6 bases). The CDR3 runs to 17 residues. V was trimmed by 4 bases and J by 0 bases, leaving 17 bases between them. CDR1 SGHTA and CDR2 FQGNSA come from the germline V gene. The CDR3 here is CASSSPRAGLSTDTQYF. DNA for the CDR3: TGTGCCAGCAGCTCTCCGAGGGCGGGGCTAAGCACAGATACGCAGTATTTT.

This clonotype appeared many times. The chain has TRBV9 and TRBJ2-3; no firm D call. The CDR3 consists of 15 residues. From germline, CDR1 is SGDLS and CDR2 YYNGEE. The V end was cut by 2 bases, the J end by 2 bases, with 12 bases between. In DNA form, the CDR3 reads TGTGCCAGCAGCGTGGATCCTCTCCCCACAGATACGCAGTATTTT. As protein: CASSVDPLPTDTQYF.

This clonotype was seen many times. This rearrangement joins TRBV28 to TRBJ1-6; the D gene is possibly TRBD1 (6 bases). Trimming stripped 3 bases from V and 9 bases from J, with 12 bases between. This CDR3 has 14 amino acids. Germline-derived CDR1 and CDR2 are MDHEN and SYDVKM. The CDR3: CASSLRQGRSPLHF. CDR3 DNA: TGTGCCAGCAGTTTGAGGCAGGGGCGTTCACCCCTCCACTTT.

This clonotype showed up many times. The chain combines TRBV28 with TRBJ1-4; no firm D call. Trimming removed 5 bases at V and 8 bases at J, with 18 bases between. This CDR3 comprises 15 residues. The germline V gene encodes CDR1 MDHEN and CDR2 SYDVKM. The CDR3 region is CASSPRLIVGEKLFF. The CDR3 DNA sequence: TGTGCCAGCAGTCCTAGACTGATCGTCGGGGAAAAACTGTTTTTT.

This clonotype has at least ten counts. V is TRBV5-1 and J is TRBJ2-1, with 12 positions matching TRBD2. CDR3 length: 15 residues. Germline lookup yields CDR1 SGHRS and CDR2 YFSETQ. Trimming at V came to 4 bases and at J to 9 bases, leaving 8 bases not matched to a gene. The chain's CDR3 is CASSNGLAGRLEQFF. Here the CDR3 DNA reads TGCGCCAGCAGCAACGGACTAGCGGGACGGCTTGAGCAGTTCTTC. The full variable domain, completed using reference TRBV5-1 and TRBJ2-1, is KAGVTQTPRYLIKTRGQQVTLSCSPISGHRSVSWYQQTPGQGLQFLFEYFSETQRNKGNFPGRFSGRQFSNSRSEMNVSTLELGDSALYLCASSNGLAGRLEQFFGPGTRLTVL.